Listed below are T cell receptor beta chains from one sample, sequenced in a study of shared clonotypes between healthy human individuals. Generated by immunoSEQ multiplex PCR, the TCRdb table keeps only in-frame clones and is missing some. The sample holds around 430,000 clones; more than 75% are singletons and the top ten take about 12%. Material for sequencing was PBMCs. The receptors shown here come from a middle-aged woman in good health. Some clones in this sample may be carry-over from other donors' samples. Each CDR3 is given with its conserved first and last residue.

J gene	V gene	CDR3 protein
TRBJ1-1	TRBV4-3	CASAWVGMNTEAFF
TRBJ1-2	TRBV6-4	CASSGQGQQISTLYGYTF
TRBJ2-7	TRBV5-1	CASSFLTGGSYEQYF
TRBJ2-1	TRBV6-1	CASSEADGSYNEQFF
TRBJ2-5	TRBV5-1	CASSFQGETWETQYF
TRBJ1-3	TRBV7-9	CASKGGHRGQSSGNTIYF
TRBJ2-2	TRBV27	CASSPRTGWDTGELFF
TRBJ2-5	TRBV30	CAWSRGLAGGETQYF
TRBJ1-6	TRBV30	CAWREGSPLHF
TRBJ2-2	TRBV19	CASSRYGLNTGELFF
TRBJ1-5	TRBV2	CASSIQGRENQPQHF
TRBJ2-3	TRBV5-4	CASSQDSGTTDTQYF
TRBJ1-1	TRBV6-1	CASTFSRTEAFF
TRBJ1-1	TRBV7-9	CASSLGIEALEAFF
TRBJ1-5	TRBV19	CASSVTGNQPQHF
TRBJ1-1	TRBV5-1	CASSWGTGTEAFF
TRBJ2-1	TRBV2	CASKPGGSGSNNEQFF
TRBJ2-2	TRBV4-3	CASSQGRGFGELFF
TRBJ2-2	TRBV7-8	CASSLYGDTGELFF
TRBJ2-2	TRBV28	CASSFKLGQGAVGELFF
TRBJ2-1	TRBV15	CATSMTRDQYNEQFF
TRBJ1-1	TRBV5-1	CASSPGTGLTEAFF